These 21 T cell receptor beta chains were all obtained from the same sample, sequenced in a study of CD8 T cells in Susac syndrome. The authors reverse transcribed about 0.5 to 1 ug RNA with random hexamers. From the immunoSEQ multiplex PCR reads, TCRdb called clonotypes with MiXCR, one entry per CDR3 protein. The table records 140,000 or so distinct CDR3 sequences, approximately 93% of them present only once. Sequenced: CD4+ T cells from PBMCs. These receptors were obtained from a human donor in good health.

The chain carries TRBV2 and TRBJ2-5, with a tentative D call TRBD1 (5 bases). The CDR3 has 13 amino acids. V gave up 8 bases and J gave up 1 base, with 11 bases separating them. The V gene's germline CDR1 is SNHLY and CDR2 FYNNEI. CDR3 in DNA: TGTGCCAGCTGCCAGGACATCCAAGAGACCCAGTACTTC. Translated, it gives CASCQDIQETQYF.

The chain links TRBV2 to TRBJ2-6, with TRBD1 matching over 8 bases. The CDR3 length is 17 residues. Germline V gives CDR1 SNHLY, CDR2 FYNNEI. Germline trimming cut 6 bases from V and 1 base from J; bases unmatched to any gene: 8. The CDR3 DNA reads as TGTGCCAGCAGCCTAACAGGGGGATTTTCTGGGGCCAACGTCCTGACTTTC. Translated: CASSLTGGFSGANVLTF.

This clonotype is a singleton in its sample. This rearrangement joins TRBV9 to TRBJ2-5; no clear D. The CDR3 has 12 residues. The germline V and J ends were trimmed by 2 bases and 2 bases, with 4 bases remaining between them. Germline loops: CDR1 SGDLS, CDR2 YYNGEE. The CDR3 coding sequence is TGTGCCAGCAGCGTTTCACAAGAGACCCAGTACTTC. Its protein product is CASSVSQETQYF.

The rearrangement joins TRBV10-3 to TRBJ2-7; no clear D. The CDR3 loop spans 13 amino acids. In germline, CDR1 is ENHRY, CDR2 SYGVKD. The V end lost 6 bases, the J end lost 3 bases, and 12 bases lay between the germline ends. This CDR3 reads CAIRGLGVYEQYF. The CDR3 DNA reads TGTGCCATCAGGGGCCTAGGAGTCTACGAGCAGTACTTC.

The J gene is TRBJ2-3, the V gene TRBV6-1; D is undetermined. CDR1 is MNHNS, CDR2 SASEGT, per germline. V lost 8 bases, J lost 1 base, and 10 bases lay in between. The CDR3 is made up of 13 amino acids. The CDR3: CASGSERTDTQYF. CDR3 sequence (DNA): TGTGCCAGCGGCTCCGAACGCACAGATACGCAGTATTTT.

This sequence joins TRBV9 and TRBJ2-5; D might be TRBD1 or TRBD2, each matching 5 bases. Germline V gene sequence: CDR1 SGDLS, CDR2 YYNGEE. This CDR3 comprises 14 residues. Trimming removed 2 bases at V and 5 bases at J, with 13 bases between. CDR3 region: CASSVARGAETQYF. The CDR3 DNA follows: TGTGCCAGCAGCGTGGCTAGGGGAGCGGAGACCCAGTACTTC.

The chain couples TRBV5-6 to TRBJ2-1; the match to TRBD1 covers 10 bases. J was trimmed by 7 bases and V by 3 bases; bases with no gene match: 7. CDR1 and CDR2 from the germline V gene are SGHDT and YYEEEE. This CDR3 spans 15 amino acids. CDR3 bases: TGTGCCAGCAGCTCCTTTGACAGGGGGCGGAATGAGCAGTTCTTC. Its protein is CASSSFDRGRNEQFF.

This chain connects TRBV30 to TRBJ2-7; 9 bases are shared with TRBD1. CDR3 length equals 12 residues. The V and J ends lost 1 base and 6 bases, in that order; junction bases with no gene match: 1. Germline CDR1 and CDR2: GTSNPN and SVGIG (reference sequence). The CDR3 DNA reads TGTGCCTGGAGTGGACAGGGGGTCGAGCAGTACTTC. Amino acid sequence: CAWSGQGVEQYF.

In DNA form, the CDR3 reads TGTGCCAGCAGAAGTGACCCTACCGGGACAGGGGGTCGGCCCCAGCATTTT. It encodes CASRSDPTGTGGRPQHF. The chain couples TRBV6-2 or TRBV6-3 to TRBJ1-5; 11 bases match TRBD1. Trimming at V came to 6 bases and at J to 9 bases, leaving 16 bases not matched to a gene. Germline CDR1 and CDR2: MNHEY and SVGEGT. This CDR3 has 17 amino acids.

This chain joins TRBV6-1 and TRBJ2-5; 7 positions match TRBD1. J lost 5 bases, V lost 5 bases, and 8 bases had no gene match. The CDR3 runs to 14 residues. Per germline, CDR1 MNHNS and CDR2 SASEGT. CDR3 coding DNA: TGTGCCAGCAGTAGCCCGACAGGGCCGGAGACCCAGTACTTC. Its protein is CASSSPTGPETQYF.

The chain combines TRBV29-1 with TRBJ1-2, with D uncertain. The CDR3 runs to 12 residues. Trimming took 5 bases from V and 6 from J, leaving 13 bases between them. Germline V gives CDR1 SQVTM, CDR2 ANQGSEA. The chain's CDR3 is CSVLDTVDGYTF. The CDR3 DNA sequence: TGCAGCGTTCTAGACACGGTGGATGGCTACACCTTC.

V and J are TRBV5-4 and TRBJ2-2; 7 bases are a match to TRBD1. The CDR3 sequence is 14 residues long. V shed 5 bases, J shed 10 bases, and the junction held 11 bases outside the gene matches. From germline, CDR1 is SGHNT and CDR2 YYREEE (reference sequence). For the CDR3, the DNA is TGTGCCAGCAGAAGACAGGGCGTGGAACAGGAGCTGTTTTTT. This gives the protein CASRRQGVEQELFF. Full variable domain (missing parts from reference TRBV5-4 and TRBJ2-2): ETGVTQSPTHLIKTRGQQVTLRCSSQSGHNTVSWYQQALGQGPQFIFQYYREEENGRGNFPPRFSGLQFPNYSSELNVNALELDDSALYLCASRRQGVEQELFFGEGSRLTVL.

V gene TRBV5-4 combines with J gene TRBJ2-7; D ambiguous. The germline CDR1 and CDR2 sequences are SGHNT and YYREEE (reference sequence). The CDR3 spans 10 residues. V lost 1 base and J lost 4, with 0 bases in between. CDR3 DNA sequence: TGTGCCAGCAGCTTGTACGAGCAGTACTTC. This gives the protein CASSLYEQYF.

V is TRBV12-3 or TRBV12-4 and J is TRBJ2-7; 8 bases align to TRBD2. J gave up 7 bases and V 5 bases, and 10 bases lay outside the gene matches. The CDR3 covers 14 residues. The CDR3 nucleotides read TGTGCCAGCAGTCAGGGACTAGACTATCGGGAGCAGTACTTC. Its protein is CASSQGLDYREQYF.

The chain couples TRBV20-1 to TRBJ2-5; TRBD2 matches 12 bases. Trimming cost V 0 bases and J 1 base; bases outside gene matches: 12. CDR1 and CDR2 from the germline V gene are DFQATT and SNEGSKA (reference sequence). The length of the CDR3 is 19 residues. CDR3 nucleotide sequence: TGCAGTGCTAGAGATGTGGGACTAGCGGGTTTAGTCCTCCAAGAGACCCAGTACTTC. Protein: CSARDVGLAGLVLQETQYF.

The V and J genes are TRBV10-2 and TRBJ2-1; D is ambiguous. The CDR3 loop spans 13 amino acids. Germline V gives CDR1 WSHSY, CDR2 SAAADI. Trimming cost V 4 bases and J 3 bases, with 7 bases left between them. CDR3 sequence reads: CASSVADYNEQFF. The CDR3, as DNA: TGCGCCAGCAGTGTGGCGGACTACAATGAGCAGTTCTTC.

The chain recombines TRBV19 with TRBJ1-2; TRBD1 aligns across 7 bases. The CDR3 sequence is 17 residues long. V gave up 6 bases and J gave up 2 bases; unmatched junction bases: 15. CDR1 and CDR2 from the germline V gene are LNHDA and SQIVND (reference sequence). This CDR3 is CASSGRDSVTGNYGYTF. DNA for the CDR3: TGTGCCAGTAGCGGCCGGGACAGCGTAACGGGAAACTATGGCTACACCTTC.

This chain connects TRBV3-1 to TRBJ1-1, with D perhaps matching TRBD1 (6 bases). The CDR3 loop spans 12 amino acids. With 6 bases removed from V and 7 bases from J, the gap between germline ends came to 12 bases. CDR1 is LGHDT, CDR2 YNNKEL, per germline (reference sequence). The CDR3 DNA reads as TGTGCCAGCAGTCGGACAGACTTTGAAGCTTTCTTT. Encoded protein: CASSRTDFEAFF. Using reference TRBV3-1 and TRBJ1-1 for the parts outside the CDR3, the full variable domain is DTAVSQTPKYLVTQMGNDKSIKCEQNLGHDTMYWYKQDSKKFLKIMFSYNNKELIINETVPNRFSPKSPDKAHLNLHINSLELGDSAVYFCASSRTDFEAFFGQGTRLTVV.

In DNA form, the CDR3 reads TGTGCCAGCAGCTTAAGGGGGGGGGACCCTGGAAACGAGCAGTACTTC. This gives the protein CASSLRGGDPGNEQYF. This sequence joins TRBV7-2 and TRBJ2-7; tentatively, D is TRBD2 (7 bases). The V end lost 2 bases, the J end lost 5 bases, and 19 bases lay between the germline ends. The CDR3 sequence is 16 residues long. Germline values: CDR1 SGHTA, CDR2 FQGNSA. Complete variable domain (other parts from reference TRBV7-2 and TRBJ2-7): GAGVSQSPSNKVTEKGKDVELRCDPISGHTALYWYRQSLGQGLEFLIYFQGNSAPDKSGLPSDRFSAERTGGSVSTLTIQRTQQEDSAVYLCASSLRGGDPGNEQYFGPGTRLTVT.

The rearrangement uses TRBV5-6 and TRBJ1-3; no reliable D call. CDR3 length: 13 residues. The ends were cut back, 0 bases at V and 4 bases at J, with 5 bases in the middle. Germline CDR1 reads SGHDT; CDR2 reads YYEEEE. CDR3: CASSLVFGNTIYF. The CDR3 DNA follows: TGTGCCAGCAGCTTGGTCTTCGGAAACACCATATATTTT. Full variable domain (rest looked up from reference TRBV5-6 and TRBJ1-3): DAGVTQSPTHLIKTRGQQVTLRCSPKSGHDTVSWYQQALGQGPQFIFQYYEEEERQRGNFPDRFSGHQFPNYSSELNVNALLLGDSALYLCASSLVFGNTIYFGEGSWLTVV.

The chain is built from TRBV5-1 and TRBJ2-1, with TRBD2 as a possible D gene (7 bases). CDR1 and CDR2 from the germline V gene are SGHRS and YFSETQ. The CDR3 is made up of 18 amino acids. V was clipped by 3 bases and J by 6 bases, with 25 bases between them. The DNA of the CDR3 is TGCGCCAGCAGCTCGAGTCCCGGGACGCGAGGGGGGGCCAATGAGCAGTTCTTC. It is translated as CASSSSPGTRGGANEQFF.